This T cell receptor (beta chain) derives from a study of identical twins. General study findings and limits: It was possible that invariant MAIT and iNKT cells partly confounded the zero-insertion analyses. The more abundant beta clonotypes in cord blood had fewer insertions, and memory repertoires did not show this. For out-of-frame beta sequences, excess twin sharing was weaker.

The trim removed 4 bases at V and 5 bases at J, leaving 1 base unmatched. This CDR3 has 13 amino acids. CDR1 is ENHRY, CDR2 SYGVKD, per germline. From the 5' RACE reads, TCRdb called clonotypes with MiXCR, one entry per CDR3 protein. The sample lists under 450,000 distinct CDR3 sequences, about a fifth occurring once. Ten or more counts support this clonotype. Its antigen is unidentified. The specimen was naive T cells sorted from blood. V usage is TRBV10-3 and J usage is TRBJ2-5, with 10 bases fitting TRBD2. The receptor comes from a man between 45 and 60 years old in good health. CDR3 sequence: CAISGAGGETQYF. Here the CDR3 DNA reads TGTGCCATCAGTGGAGCGGGAGGGGAGACCCAGTACTTC.